This TCR beta chain was observed in a study of blood T cell repertoires in COVID-19. Study background: The origin of the acute and convalescent COVID-19 samples was the United States, Italy and Spain. PBMCs, B-cell-depleted T cells, or T cells provided the cDNA or gDNA that made up the material.

Trimming removed 4 bases at V and 5 bases at J, with 18 bases between. The CDR3 runs to 15 residues. CDR1 is MDHEN, CDR2 SYDVKM, per germline. In the original analysis: Nucleated cell number was recorded as an estimate derived from reference gene primer amplification. TCRdb's copy holds only in-frame clones and misses some; the assay was immunoSEQ multiplex PCR. Clonal size and the V and J genes are those of that table, whereas D and trimming came from the DNA. The data contain hundreds of thousands of clones, more than 70% of them seen just once; the ten biggest clones take up approximately 5.9%. The TCR comes from a man of 80 years or more with acute or convalescent COVID-19. Material: peripheral blood. The J gene is TRBJ2-7, the V gene TRBV28, with a possible D match to TRBD1 (6 bases). The CDR3 is CASSSYPTGIHEQYF. The DNA of the CDR3 is TGTGCCAGCAGTTCCTATCCCACAGGGATCCACGAGCAGTACTTC.